Reported below is one TCR beta chain. The CDR3 length is 13 residues. Germline loops: CDR1 SGDLS, CDR2 YYNGEE. Trimming removed 4 bases from V and 12 bases from J; junction bases left unmatched: 8. The sample belongs to a study of T cell responses to AZD1222 COVID-19 vaccine. The method was immunoSEQ multiplex PCR; TCRdb's version includes in-frame clones alone and lacks a portion of them. The sample carries around 91,000 clones, around nine tenths recorded once. The J gene is TRBJ1-4, the V gene TRBV9; 8 positions match TRBD1. This sequence originates from an adult in good health. Here the sequenced sample was peripheral blood, taken on day 0 of AZD1222 vaccination. CDR3 residues: CASSSQGAVELFF. The CDR3 DNA reads as TGTGCCAGCAGCTCCCAGGGGGCCGTAGAACTGTTTTTT.